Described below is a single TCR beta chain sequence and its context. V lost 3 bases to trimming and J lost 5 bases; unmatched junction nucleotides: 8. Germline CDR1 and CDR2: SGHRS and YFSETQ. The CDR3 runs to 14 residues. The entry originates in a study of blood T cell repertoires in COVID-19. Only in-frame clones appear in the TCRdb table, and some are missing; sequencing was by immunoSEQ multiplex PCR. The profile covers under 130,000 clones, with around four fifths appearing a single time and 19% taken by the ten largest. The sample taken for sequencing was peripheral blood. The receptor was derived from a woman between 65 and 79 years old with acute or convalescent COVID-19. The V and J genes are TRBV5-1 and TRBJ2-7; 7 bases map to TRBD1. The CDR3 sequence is CASSWGTQGNEQYF. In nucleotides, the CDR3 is TGCGCCAGCAGCTGGGGAACACAGGGGAACGAGCAGTACTTC.